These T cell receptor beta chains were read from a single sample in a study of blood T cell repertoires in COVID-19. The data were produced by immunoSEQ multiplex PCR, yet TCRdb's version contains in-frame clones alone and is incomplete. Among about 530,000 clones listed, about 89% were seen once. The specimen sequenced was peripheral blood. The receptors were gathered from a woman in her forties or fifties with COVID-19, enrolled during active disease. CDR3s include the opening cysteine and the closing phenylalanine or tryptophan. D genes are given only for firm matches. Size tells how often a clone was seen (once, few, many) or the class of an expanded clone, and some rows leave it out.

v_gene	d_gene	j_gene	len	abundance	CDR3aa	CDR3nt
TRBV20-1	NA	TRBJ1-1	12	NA	CSASSQNTEAFF	TGCAGTGCTAGTAGCCAGAACACTGAAGCTTTCTTT
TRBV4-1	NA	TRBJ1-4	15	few	CASSQDALQDEKLFF	TGCGCCAGCAGCCAAGATGCCCTCCAGGATGAAAAACTGTTTTTT
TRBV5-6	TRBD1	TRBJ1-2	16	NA	CASSFSTGYIDYGYTF	TGTGCCAGCAGCTTTTCGACAGGGTATATAGACTATGGCTACACCTTC
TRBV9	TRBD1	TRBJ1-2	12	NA	CASSVGGGGYTF	TGTGCCAGCAGCGTAGGAGGGGGCGGCTACACCTTC
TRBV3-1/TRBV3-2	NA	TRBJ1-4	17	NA	CASSQAPPRRVNEKLFF	TGTGCCAGCAGCCAAGCTCCCCCGCGGAGAGTTAATGAAAAACTGTTTTTT
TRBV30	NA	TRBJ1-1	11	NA	CAWGNGPEAFF	TGTGCCTGGGGAAACGGTCCTGAAGCTTTCTTT
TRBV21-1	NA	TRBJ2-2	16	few	CASSNSPDRATGELFF	TGTGCCAGCAGCAATTCACCGGACAGGGCCACCGGGGAGCTGTTTTTT
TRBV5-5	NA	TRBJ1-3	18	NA	CASSLTLRQVFAGNTIYF	TGTGCCAGCAGCTTGACCCTGAGACAGGTCTTCGCTGGAAACACCATATATTTT
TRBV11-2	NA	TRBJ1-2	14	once	CASSLPGGDRGYTF	TGTGCCAGCAGCTTACCCGGAGGGGATCGGGGCTACACCTTC
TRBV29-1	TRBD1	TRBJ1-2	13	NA	CSVLHQGAEGYTF	TGCAGCGTACTTCATCAGGGGGCAGAGGGCTACACCTTC
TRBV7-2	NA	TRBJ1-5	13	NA	CASSSPQGQPQHF	TGTGCCAGCAGCTCCCCACAGGGACAGCCCCAGCATTTT
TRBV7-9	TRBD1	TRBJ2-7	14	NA	CASSFPGQHYEQYF	TGTGCCAGCAGCTTTCCGGGACAGCACTACGAGCAGTACTTC
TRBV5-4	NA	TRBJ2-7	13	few	CASSPGSTYEQYF	TGTGCCAGCAGCCCGGGATCGACCTACGAGCAGTACTTC
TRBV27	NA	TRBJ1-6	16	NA	CASRAGRAIKNSPLHF	TGTGCCAGCAGGGCGGGACGCGCTATCAAAAATTCACCCCTCCACTTT
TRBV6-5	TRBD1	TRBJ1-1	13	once	CASSAGGGIEAFF	TGTGCCAGCAGCGCAGGGGGCGGGATTGAAGCTTTCTTT
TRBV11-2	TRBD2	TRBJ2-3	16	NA	CASSSGTSGGTDTQYF	TGTGCCAGCAGCTCAGGGACTAGCGGGGGGACAGATACGCAGTATTTT
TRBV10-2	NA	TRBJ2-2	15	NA	CASSESGLYTGELFF	TGCGCCAGCAGTGAGAGTGGGCTTTACACCGGGGAGCTGTTTTTT
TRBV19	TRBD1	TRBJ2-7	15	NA	CASSIAGQGSYEQYF	TGTGCCAGTAGTATCGCGGGACAGGGTTCCTACGAGCAGTACTTC
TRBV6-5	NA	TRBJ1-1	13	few	CATPDSKGTEAFF	TGTGCCACCCCGGACTCCAAGGGCACTGAAGCTTTCTTT
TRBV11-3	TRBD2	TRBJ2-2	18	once	CASSQGKRGVLNTGELFF	TGTGCCAGCAGCCAAGGGAAGCGGGGGGTTCTGAACACCGGGGAGCTGTTTTTT
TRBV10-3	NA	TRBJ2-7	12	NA	CAISQGSYEQYF	TGTGCCATCAGTCAGGGATCCTACGAGCAGTACTTC
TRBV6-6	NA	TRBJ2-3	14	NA	CASSAGQLTDTQYF	TGTGCCAGCAGCGCGGGACAGCTCACAGATACGCAGTATTTT
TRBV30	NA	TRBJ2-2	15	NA	CAWSVRGTNTGELFF	TGTGCCTGGAGTGTAAGGGGAACGAACACCGGGGAGCTGTTTTTT
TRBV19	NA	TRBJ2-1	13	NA	CASSRASLNEQFF	TGTGCCAGTAGTAGAGCTAGCTTGAATGAGCAGTTCTTC
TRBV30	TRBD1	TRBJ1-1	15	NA	CAWSVGTGRATEAFF	TGTGCCTGGAGTGTGGGGACAGGGCGAGCCACTGAAGCTTTCTTT
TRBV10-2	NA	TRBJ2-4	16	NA	CASSEGGGLAKNIQYF	TGCGCCAGCAGTGAAGGGGGGGGGCTAGCCAAAAACATTCAGTACTTC
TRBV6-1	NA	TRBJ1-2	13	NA	CASSEDIQGGYTF	TGTGCCAGCAGTGAAGACATTCAGGGCGGCTACACCTTC
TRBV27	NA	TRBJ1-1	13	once	CASRDVTGTEAFF	TGTGCCAGCAGGGACGTGACAGGTACTGAAGCTTTCTTT
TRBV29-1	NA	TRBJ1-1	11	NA	CSYHTSTEAFF	TGCAGCTATCACACCTCGACTGAAGCTTTCTTT